The 26 T cell receptor beta chains listed next were all sequenced from one sample in a study of CD8+ T cells in alopecia areata. Noted treatment: oral pan-JAK inhibitor, 5-10 mg twice daily. As the sequencing template, cDNA was produced by extracting RNA and reverse transcribing it. Some clones are missing from TCRdb's copy, which holds only in-frame ones; the method was immunoSEQ multiplex PCR. The table records 190,000 or so clones, about 60% of them present only once. Sequences were derived from CD8+ T cells sorted from blood, sampled at week 24, from a patient treated with tofacitinib. The receptors were sampled from a human donor with alopecia areata.

This clone was seen a few times. V gene TRBV11-2 combines with J gene TRBJ2-7; the match to TRBD2 covers 8 bases. This CDR3 comprises 17 residues. The germline CDR1 and CDR2 sequences are SGHAT and FQNNGV. Trimming removed 5 bases from V and 3 bases from J; junction bases left unmatched: 15. CDR3 in amino acids: CASSTGPALADIYEQYF. CDR3 in DNA: TGTGCCAGCAGCACAGGCCCGGCACTAGCGGATATCTACGAGCAGTACTTC.

The V call is TRBV5-1, the J call TRBJ1-4; no reliable D call. The V gene lost 6 bases and the J gene lost 12 bases, with 12 bases spanning the gap. The germline CDR1 and CDR2 sequences are SGHRS and YFSETQ. CDR3 size: 11 residues. The DNA for the CDR3 is TGCGCCAGCACCCTCAATGGGGAACTGTTTTTT. Encoded protein: CASTLNGELFF.

This chain uses TRBV30 with TRBJ2-7; TRBD2 is a possible D gene (5 bases). The germline V gene encodes CDR1 GTSNPN and CDR2 SVGIG (reference sequence). V was cut by 5 bases and J by 5 bases, with 13 bases left in between. This CDR3 region has 12 residues. The CDR3 DNA reads TGTGCCTGGGGGAGCCGACGAAACGAGCAGTACTTC. Protein product: CAWGSRRNEQYF.

The V gene is TRBV19, the J gene TRBJ1-2; TRBD1 agrees at 12 bases. The CDR3 is 15 amino acids. Trimming cost V 5 bases and J 4 bases; bases outside gene matches: 5. The germline CDR1 and CDR2 sequences are LNHDA and SQIVND (reference sequence). The chain's CDR3 is CASSPGTGGGYGYTF. CDR3 sequence (DNA): TGTGCCAGTAGTCCTGGGACAGGGGGCGGCTATGGCTACACCTTC.

J is TRBJ2-6 and V is TRBV7-9, with TRBD1 identical over 7 bases. This CDR3 has 15 amino acids. V lost 5 bases and J lost 2; bases outside the gene matches: 3. Germline CDR1 reads SEHNR; CDR2 reads FQNEAQ (reference sequence). The CDR3 protein is CASSNTGAGANVLTF. In DNA form, the CDR3 reads TGTGCCAGCAGCAATACAGGGGCTGGGGCCAACGTCCTGACTTTC.

This clone appeared a few times. V usage is TRBV29-1 and J usage is TRBJ2-7, with TRBD1 identical over 10 bases. This CDR3 is 14 amino acids long. Germline CDR1 is SQVTM and CDR2 is ANQGSEA. Unmatched junction bases numbered 10, after V lost 6 bases and J lost 5 bases. The CDR3 loop is CSVWGTGEGDEQYF. DNA of the CDR3: TGCAGCGTGTGGGGGACAGGGGAGGGTGACGAGCAGTACTTC.

The rearrangement uses TRBV5-1 and TRBJ1-1; tentatively, D is TRBD1 (6 bases). From germline, CDR1 is SGHRS and CDR2 YFSETQ. The CDR3 has 15 residues. V shed 3 bases and J shed 4 bases, with 16 bases lying between them. CDR3 in amino acids: CASSSPLRGITEAFF. Written as DNA, the CDR3 is TGCGCCAGCAGCTCCCCTCTGAGGGGGATCACTGAAGCTTTCTTT.

This clone has only one observation. V gene TRBV29-1 combines with J gene TRBJ2-1; D unresolved. Germline loops: CDR1 SQVTM, CDR2 ANQGSEA. CDR3 length: 13 amino acids. The V and J ends lost 0 bases and 6 bases respectively, with 9 bases between them. DNA for the CDR3: TGCAGCGTTGAAGATCCCAGGACCAATGAGCAGTTCTTC. Protein product: CSVEDPRTNEQFF.

The chain has TRBV4-1 and TRBJ2-1, with 7 bases that match TRBD1. Germline-derived CDR1 and CDR2 are MGHRA and YSYEKL. This CDR3 spans 13 amino acids. Losses at the gene ends were 3 bases for V and 7 bases for J; bases not matched to a gene: 3. This CDR3 is CASSHLQGNEQFF. The CDR3 DNA reads as TGCGCCAGCAGCCATTTACAGGGGAATGAGCAGTTCTTC.

The rearrangement links TRBV2 to TRBJ2-1; D is ambiguous. The CDR3 contains 10 residues. Trimming left V 9 bases short and J 6 bases short, with 6 bases between. Germline CDR1 and CDR2: SNHLY and FYNNEI. This CDR3 is CASFGNEQFF. The CDR3 DNA follows: TGTGCCAGTTTCGGCAATGAGCAGTTCTTC.

The chain carries TRBV27 and TRBJ2-3; 8 bases line up with TRBD2. The CDR3 contains 17 residues. Germline loops: CDR1 MNHEY, CDR2 SMNVEV (reference sequence). V lost 6 bases, J lost 2 bases, and 13 bases stayed unmatched. The CDR3 nucleotides read TGTGCCAGCAGCCACCAACCACTAGCGGTCAACACAGATACGCAGTATTTT. Encoded protein: CASSHQPLAVNTDTQYF.

The chain recombines TRBV7-6 with TRBJ2-7, with TRBD1 identical over 7 bases. Per the germline V gene, CDR1 is SGHVS and CDR2 is FNYEAQ. This CDR3 is 14 amino acids long. The V gene end was trimmed by 6 bases and the J gene end by 0 bases; junction bases not matched to a gene: 5. This CDR3 is CASSPTGNSYEQYF. CDR3 nucleotide sequence: TGTGCCAGCAGTCCGACAGGGAACTCCTACGAGCAGTACTTC.

This chain joins TRBV6-1 and TRBJ1-6, with D maybe TRBD1 (5 bases). The CDR3 is made up of 13 amino acids. CDR1 MNHNS and CDR2 SASEGT come from the germline V gene. The ends were cut back, 9 bases at V and 5 bases at J, with 11 bases in the middle. CDR3 DNA: TGTGCCAGTGGACACAGTCATAATTCACCCCTCCACTTT. Translation: CASGHSHNSPLHF.

This clone occurred a few times. An end of the junction does not agree with germline; a read error may underlie this. J is TRBJ2-5 and V is TRBV6-4; D is possibly TRBD2 (5 bases). Germline CDR1 reads MRHNA; CDR2 reads SNTAGT. The CDR3 contains 13 residues. CDR3 sequence (DNA): TGTGCCAGCAGTTACTCGGGATGGGAGACCCAGTACTTC. Amino acid sequence: CASSYSGWETQYF.

This clone was found once. The genes are TRBV9 and TRBJ1-5; possibly TRBD1 for D (5 bases). Looked up from germline, CDR1 is SGDLS and CDR2 is YYNGEE. This CDR3 comprises 13 residues. Trimming took 2 bases from V and 4 from J, leaving 7 bases between them. The CDR3 region is CASSVGANQPQHF. The CDR3 region has the DNA TGTGCCAGCAGCGTTGGGGCTAATCAGCCCCAGCATTTT.

This chain links TRBV27 with TRBJ1-2; 8 bases are a match to TRBD1. Germline V gene data show CDR1 as MNHEY and CDR2 as SMNVEV (reference sequence). The CDR3 totals 12 residues. The ends lost 9 bases at V and 5 bases at J; junction bases unmatched: 5. The CDR3 sequence: CASGGQAYGYTF. The CDR3 nucleotides read TGTGCCAGTGGGGGACAGGCTTATGGCTACACCTTC.

The rearrangement links TRBV5-1 to TRBJ2-1, with D maybe TRBD2 (6 bases). The CDR3 runs 15 residues. Germline-derived CDR1 and CDR2 are SGHRS and YFSETQ. The V end was cut by 5 bases, the J end by 0 bases, with 12 bases between. CDR3 sequence reads: CASSWGESSYNEQFF. For the CDR3, the DNA is TGCGCCAGCAGTTGGGGGGAGAGCTCCTACAATGAGCAGTTCTTC.

This chain uses TRBV5-1 with TRBJ2-3; TRBD2 aligns across 13 bases. CDR3 size: 14 residues. Germline V CDR1 and CDR2: SGHRS, YFSETQ. The J segment lost 9 bases and the V segment lost 3 bases, leaving 4 bases of the junction unmatched. The CDR3 is CASSSTSGGDTQYF. The CDR3 DNA sequence: TGCGCCAGCAGCTCAACTAGCGGGGGGGACACGCAGTATTTT. The entire variable domain, with the rest obtained from reference TRBV5-1 and TRBJ2-3, is as follows: KAGVTQTPRYLIKTRGQQVTLSCSPISGHRSVSWYQQTPGQGLQFLFEYFSETQRNKGNFPGRFSGRQFSNSRSEMNVSTLELGDSALYLCASSSTSGGDTQYFGPGTRLTVL.

The chain combines TRBV27 with TRBJ2-3; 7 nucleotides agree with TRBD1. Germline V lookup: CDR1 MNHEY, CDR2 SMNVEV (reference sequence). The CDR3 sequence is 15 residues long. With V trimmed by 9 bases and J by 1 base, 10 bases remained unmatched. CDR3 coding DNA: TGTGCCAGAACAAGGGGGCCCTTACGCACAGATACGCAGTATTTT. Its translation is CARTRGPLRTDTQYF.

The chain uses TRBV9 and TRBJ2-2; 7 bases are shared with TRBD2. Looked up from germline, CDR1 is SGDLS and CDR2 is YYNGEE. The V and J ends lost 3 bases and 5 bases, in that order; junction bases with no gene match: 4. This CDR3 has 14 residues. CDR3 amino acids: CASSAGGVTGELFF. The CDR3 DNA reads as TGTGCCAGCAGCGCGGGGGGAGTGACCGGGGAGCTGTTTTTT.

This clone was seen once. The V gene is TRBV9, the J gene TRBJ2-3, with D tentatively TRBD1 (6 bases). The V and J ends lost 3 bases and 13 bases respectively, with 12 bases between them. The CDR3 loop spans 11 amino acids. CDR1 is SGDLS and CDR2 is YYNGEE in the germline V gene. CDR3 sequence reads: CASSEGGSEYF. The CDR3 DNA reads as TGTGCCAGCAGCGAAGGGGGTTCAGAGTATTTT.

The rearrangement joins TRBV30 to TRBJ1-6; possible D gene TRBD1, 5 bases. Germline V gives CDR1 GTSNPN, CDR2 SVGIG (reference sequence). V gave up 1 base and J gave up 7 bases, with 8 bases separating them. The CDR3 has 13 amino acids. CDR3 in DNA: TGTGCCTGGAGTGGACAGATAAATTCACCCCTCCACTTT. Amino acid sequence: CAWSGQINSPLHF.

A note on this clone: Other DNA sequences in this specimen translate into the identical CDR3. The chain employs TRBV9 and TRBJ2-7; D remains unclear. V was cut by 3 bases and J by 0 bases, with 4 bases left in between. This CDR3 has 12 amino acids. Germline V gene lookup returns CDR1 SGDLS and CDR2 YYNGEE. The CDR3 region is CASSGSSYEQYF. DNA for the CDR3: TGTGCCAGCAGCGGAAGCTCCTACGAGCAGTACTTC.

A remark on this clone: At one end the junction does not follow the germline gene, possibly because of a read error. V and J are TRBV13 and TRBJ1-5, with TRBD1 as a possible D gene (5 bases). Germline loops: CDR1 PRHDT, CDR2 FYEKMQ (reference sequence). The CDR3 contains 12 residues. The CDR3 is CASSLGRGDRDF. DNA of the CDR3: TGTGCCAGCAGCTTAGGCCGGGGCGATCGAGATTTT.

V and J are TRBV2 and TRBJ2-5; D ambiguous. Germline CDR1 and CDR2: SNHLY and FYNNEI. This CDR3 has 11 residues. Trimming left V 11 bases short and J 3 bases short, with 10 bases between. The DNA for the CDR3 is TGTGCCGCCTTGCGCGAAGAGACCCAGTACTTC. Residues: CAALREETQYF.

The V and J genes are TRBV5-1 and TRBJ2-7, with D possibly being TRBD1 (5 bases). Trimming pared 0 bases from V and 3 bases from J, leaving 7 bases between. The CDR3 spans 13 residues. CDR1 SGHRS and CDR2 YFSETQ come from the germline V gene. This CDR3 reads CASSLAGFYEQYF. DNA for the CDR3: TGCGCCAGCAGCTTGGCAGGGTTCTACGAGCAGTACTTC.